This entry lists 13 T cell receptor beta chains sequenced from one sample in a study of molecular identifiers for immune sequencing clone quantification. TCRdb passed the PCR reads through MiXCR, listing each CDR3 protein once. Of about 12,000 distinct CDR3 sequences in the sample, approximately 15% are singletons; the top ten hold around 1.5%. Input material: naive CD8+ T cells from blood, with Jurkat cell RNA spiked in. Documented subset: FACS-sorted CD8+CD4-CCR7+CD45RA+ naive T cells. These receptors were obtained from a human donor in good health. Some libraries in this study had Jurkat cell RNA spiked in.

Regarding this clonotype: A much larger clone lies one base from this, so it may be a read error. This CDR3 reads CASSLFQTAGELFF. The CDR3 nucleotides are TGTGCCAGCAGTTTATTTCAAACCGCCGGGGAGCTGTTTTTT. The gene calls are TRBV28 and TRBJ2-2, with D unresolved. With 1 base removed from V and 6 bases from J, the gap between germline ends came to 9 bases. The CDR3 runs to 14 residues. Germline CDR1 MDHEN, CDR2 SYDVKM.

This clonotype is labeled as medium-sized (0.01 to 0.1%). A junction end diverges from the germline sequence, so it may reflect a read error. The V and J genes are TRBV7-9 and TRBJ2-7, with 9 bases lining up with TRBD1. This CDR3 has 10 amino acids. The germline V gene has CDR1 SEHNR and CDR2 FQNEAQ (reference sequence). The CDR3 DNA sequence: TGTGCCAGCAGCCGGGACAGGGCAATCTTC. It specifies CASSRDRAIF. Together with reference TRBV7-9 and TRBJ2-7, the CDR3 gives the full variable domain: DTGVSQNPRHKITKRGQNVTFRCDPISEHNRLYWYRQTLGQGPEFLTYFQNEAQLEKSRLLSDRFSAERPKGSFSTLEIQRTEQGDSAMYLCASSRDRAIFGPGTRLTVT.

This clonotype was observed a handful of times. The chain recombines TRBV13 with TRBJ2-5; the D gene is possibly TRBD2 (5 bases). The CDR3 extends over 14 amino acids. Trimming cost V 6 bases and J 5 bases, with 16 bases left between them. The germline V gene has CDR1 PRHDT and CDR2 FYEKMQ (reference sequence). CDR3: CASSSISAVETQYF. The CDR3 DNA sequence: TGTGCCAGCAGTTCAATTAGCGCGGTGGAGACCCAGTACTTC.

This clonotype was counted only a few times. It may be a read error: a sequence one base away is much more abundant. The chain uses TRBV4-1 and TRBJ2-1; TRBD1 agrees at 8 bases. The CDR3 is 16 residues long. In germline, CDR1 is MGHRA, CDR2 YSYEKL. DNA of the CDR3: TGCGCCAGCAGCCAACGGACAGGGAGCTCCTACAATGAGCTGTTCTTC. This encodes CASSQRTGSSYNELFF.

In its sample, this clonotype was seen a few times. Since no conserved phenylalanine or tryptophan closes the CDR3, a read error is the likely cause. This rearrangement joins TRBV20-1 to TRBJ1-4; maybe TRBD1 (6 bases). The V and J ends lost 4 bases and 6 bases respectively, with 12 bases between them. CDR3 length: 13 residues. The germline V gene has CDR1 DFQATT and CDR2 SNEGSKA (reference sequence). Written as DNA, the CDR3 is TGCAGTGCTAAGGATCACAGGGATGAAAAACTGTTTCTT. It codes for CSAKDHRDEKLFL.

The table lists this clonotype with a few counts. This rearrangement joins TRBV11-2 to TRBJ1-1; D remains ambiguous. Trimming pared 5 bases from V and 4 bases from J, leaving 8 bases between. The CDR3 consists of 12 residues. Looked up from germline, CDR1 is SGHAT and CDR2 is FQNNGV. The CDR3: CASSRKGTEAFF. The CDR3 DNA reads as TGTGCCAGCAGCCGCAAGGGCACTGAAGCTTTCTTT.

This clonotype occurred a few times. The chain recombines TRBV7-2 with TRBJ2-7; a weak D match, TRBD1 (5 bases). This CDR3 is 12 amino acids long. V dropped 7 bases and J dropped 9 bases, with 16 bases sitting between them. Germline CDR1 reads SGHTA; CDR2 reads FQGNSA. The CDR3 nucleotides read TGTGCCAGCACCTGGGGCTCCGTTGGGCAGTACTTC. This translates into CASTWGSVGQYF.

With respect to this clonotype: A much more abundant neighbour one base away suggests this may be a read error. Given the absence of the conserved phenylalanine or tryptophan at the CDR3 end, a read error is likely. The gene calls are TRBV27 and TRBJ1-1; D remains ambiguous. The CDR3 spans 12 residues. The germline gives CDR1 MNHEY, CDR2 SMNVEV (reference sequence). Between the trimmed V and J ends, which lost 8 bases and 3 bases, there was a span of 10 bases. The CDR3 nucleotides read TGTGCCAGCTCCCACGGGGACACTGAAGCTTTCTCT. The encoded protein is CASSHGDTEAFS.

V is TRBV5-6 and J is TRBJ2-1; TRBD2 might be the D (5 bases). The V end was cut by 1 base, the J end by 14 bases, with 10 bases between. The CDR3 has 11 residues. Looked up from germline, CDR1 is SGHDT and CDR2 is YYEEEE. The CDR3 coding sequence is TGTGCCAGCAGCTTGCCGGGGAGCGAGTTCTTC. It is translated as CASSLPGSEFF.

This chain uses TRBV9 with TRBJ1-1; tentative D call: TRBD1 (5 bases). The CDR3 extends over 13 amino acids. Looked up from germline, CDR1 is SGDLS and CDR2 is YYNGEE. Trimming removed 6 bases at V and 5 bases at J, with 14 bases between. The CDR3 region is CASTTVRGTEAFF. In nucleotides, the CDR3 is TGTGCCAGCACCACCGTTCGGGGGACTGAAGCTTTCTTT.

About this clonotype itself: A read error is likely, as this CDR3 ends without the conserved phenylalanine or tryptophan. The chain is built from TRBV7-8 and TRBJ2-7, with D perhaps TRBD2 (5 bases). Germline lookup yields CDR1 SGHVS and CDR2 FQNEAQ. CDR3 length: 14 amino acids. V lost 4 bases to trimming and J lost 3 bases, with 13 bases between them. DNA of the CDR3: TGTGCCAGCAGCTCGTCAGGACTGAGCTACGAGCAGTACCTC. It is translated as CASSSSGLSYEQYL.

This clonotype showed up many times. The J gene is TRBJ2-7, the V gene TRBV20-1; D might be TRBD2 (6 bases). Germline V gives CDR1 DFQATT, CDR2 SNEGSKA (reference sequence). V was shortened by 0 bases and J by 2 bases, with 20 bases between the two germline ends. The CDR3 is made up of 17 amino acids. CDR3 sequence: CSARDPLIADFTYEQYF. As DNA, the CDR3 is TGCAGTGCTAGAGATCCGTTGATAGCGGATTTTACCTACGAGCAGTACTTC.

There are many counts of this clonotype. The chain links TRBV7-9 to TRBJ2-1; 8 bases map to TRBD2. The CDR3 extends over 15 amino acids. Germline CDR1 reads SEHNR; CDR2 reads FQNEAQ (reference sequence). V was pared by 1 base and J by 2 bases, with 1 base of the junction left unmatched. This chain's CDR3 is CASSLVSGAYNEQFF. The CDR3 DNA is TGTGCCAGCAGCTTAGTTAGCGGGGCCTACAATGAGCAGTTCTTC.